Each of the 6 T cell receptor beta chains below was sequenced from the same sample in a study of T cell changes during pregnancy in multiple sclerosis. TCRdb's copy holds only in-frame clones and misses some; the assay was immunoSEQ multiplex PCR. Of some 45,000 clones in the sample, approximately 95% were seen once. The source was CD8+ T cells from peripheral blood mononuclear cells, collected in the first trimester of pregnancy. These receptors were taken from a female donor with multiple sclerosis, enrolled in a pregnancy study.

CDR3 coding DNA: TGCGCCAGCAGCGGGGACAGGGGGAACACTGAAGCTTTCTTT. As protein: CASSGDRGNTEAFF. V gene TRBV5-1 combines with J gene TRBJ1-1; 10 nucleotides match TRBD1. This CDR3 region has 14 residues. Unmatched junction bases numbered 1, after V lost 4 bases and J lost 1 base. CDR1 is SGHRS, CDR2 YFSETQ, per germline.

The rearrangement links TRBV7-9 to TRBJ1-5; maybe TRBD1 (5 bases). This CDR3 region has 15 residues. The V end lost 5 bases, the J end lost 4 bases, and 15 bases lay between the germline ends. The germline CDR1 and CDR2 sequences are SEHNR and FQNEAQ (reference sequence). CDR3 protein: CASSPSGGGNQPQHF. The CDR3 DNA reads TGTGCCAGCAGCCCCAGCGGCGGGGGAAATCAGCCCCAGCATTTT.

This sequence joins TRBV6-6 and TRBJ2-6; possibly TRBD1 for D (6 bases). The germline V gene has CDR1 MNHNY and CDR2 SVGAGI (reference sequence). The V gene lost 6 bases and the J gene lost 4 bases, with 16 bases spanning the gap. The CDR3 length is 16 residues. The CDR3 reads CASRTTGPAGANVLTF. The CDR3 DNA reads as TGTGCCAGCAGAACGACAGGACCCGCCGGGGCCAACGTCCTGACTTTC.

V and J are TRBV2 and TRBJ2-1; 11 bases line up with TRBD1. J gave up 3 bases and V 4 bases, and 8 bases lay outside the gene matches. This CDR3 spans 17 amino acids. Germline assignment: CDR1 SNHLY and CDR2 FYNNEI. The DNA of the CDR3 is TGTGCCAGCAGTGTGTGGGGTGGGACAGGGGGCTACAATGAGCAGTTCTTC. Translated: CASSVWGGTGGYNEQFF.

The rearrangement uses TRBV19 and TRBJ2-2; tentatively, D is TRBD2 (6 bases). Germline CDR1 reads LNHDA; CDR2 reads SQIVND (reference sequence). The CDR3 has 14 amino acids. Trimming stripped 7 bases from V and 3 bases from J, with 12 bases between. CDR3 nucleotide sequence: TGTGCCAGTAAAGACGGGGGTCACACCGGGGAGCTGTTTTTT. Protein: CASKDGGHTGELFF.

The rearrangement joins TRBV16 to TRBJ1-2; 8 nucleotides align to TRBD1. The CDR3 is 13 residues long. With V trimmed by 5 bases and J by 6 bases, 5 bases remained unmatched. CDR1 is KGHSY and CDR2 is FQNENV in the germline V gene. The CDR3 nucleotides read TGTGCCAGCAGCTCCTCAGGGGGCAATGGCTACACCTTC. As protein: CASSSSGGNGYTF.